A selection of T cell receptor beta chains follows, all from one sample in a study of blood T cell repertoires in COVID-19. Method: immunoSEQ multiplex PCR; TCRdb's copy keeps in-frame clones and lacks some. Of under 60,000 clones listed, approximately 82% were seen once; the top ten hold around 3.5%. Sequencing was carried out using peripheral blood. The receptors shown here come from a man aged 60 to 69 with acute or convalescent COVID-19. Both conserved end residues are part of each CDR3. The D gene is left open where the match is weak.

d_gene,v_gene,j_gene,CDR3aa
TRBD1,TRBV13,TRBJ1-2,CASSLVQGGPDF
TRBD1,TRBV7-8,TRBJ2-2,CASSLAVRRDRGLANTGELFF
TRBD1,TRBV18,TRBJ1-6,CASSPKGQGAGSPLHF
TRBD1,TRBV5-1,TRBJ2-7,CASSLGGTAPYEQYF
TRBD1,TRBV9,TRBJ1-4,CASSVGVGGQGNEKLFF
TRBD1,TRBV2,TRBJ1-2,CASSLPGQGGYGYTF
TRBD1,TRBV29-1,TRBJ2-1,CSSDRATDNEQFF
NA,TRBV7-2,TRBJ1-1,CASSLSGGSNTEAFF
NA,TRBV19,TRBJ1-2,CASAIRTGQGLSGYTF
NA,TRBV24-1,TRBJ1-1,CATSDSGVTTNTEAFF
TRBD2,TRBV6-5,TRBJ2-1,CASSYSSGNNEQFF
TRBD2,TRBV6-6,TRBJ2-1,CASRLAGVNEQFF
NA,TRBV7-9,TRBJ2-5,CASGRGETQYF
TRBD2,TRBV14,TRBJ2-1,CASSPLAGGSEQFF
NA,TRBV13,TRBJ2-6,CASSLGPTAPNVLTF
TRBD1,TRBV12-5,TRBJ1-5,CASGLGQGRPQHF
TRBD1,TRBV2,TRBJ1-4,CASRGRQGDRNEKLFF
NA,TRBV19,TRBJ1-1,CASESQGWNTEAFF
TRBD1,TRBV27,TRBJ1-1,CASSYRGPANTEAFF
NA,TRBV9,TRBJ1-6,CASSVAMRNSPLHF
NA,TRBV18,TRBJ2-1,CASSLLTGSSYNEQFF
TRBD2,TRBV5-1,TRBJ2-1,CASSLDRSGGQMGEQFF
NA,TRBV14,TRBJ1-2,CASSSTRASSGYTF
TRBD2,TRBV5-8,TRBJ2-2,CASSSAGTSGGAVTGELFF
NA,TRBV11-3,TRBJ2-5,CASSRGLHETQYF
TRBD2,TRBV7-3,TRBJ2-1,CASSLGLAGGTHNEQFF